This TCR beta chain was profiled in a study of PD-1 blockade in classical Hodgkin lymphoma. Study-wide findings and caveats: A reduction in baseline TCR diversity was reportedly seen in newly diagnosed patients relative to healthy donors. Complete responders started with a diversity level that resembled newly diagnosed patients at baseline.

Sequencing used immunoSEQ multiplex PCR; TCRdb keeps in-frame clones, though not all of them. The table has 10,000 to 15,000 clones, around 90% seen once. Relapses following autologous stem cell transplantation were seen in all patients, with brentuximab vedotin exposure varying. From thawed PBMCs, CD4+ T cells were purified using magnetic negative selection. Best responses included complete response and partial response; otherwise, the best response was progressive disease. About this clone itself: Its antigen remains unidentified.

The CDR3 runs 14 residues. The V and J ends lost 6 bases and 2 bases respectively, with 11 bases between them. In germline, CDR1 is SGHRS, CDR2 YFSETQ. The starting material was CD4+ T cells from blood, obtained at baseline. The TCR sequence derives from a human donor with classical Hodgkin lymphoma. The chain recombines TRBV5-1 with TRBJ2-2; possible D gene TRBD2, 5 bases. The CDR3 DNA reads TGCGCCAGCATAGAGGGCTCTAACACCGGGGAGCTGTTTTTT. Its translation is CASIEGSNTGELFF.